The rows below give T cell receptor beta chains drawn from one sample of a study of blood T cell repertoires in COVID-19. Only in-frame clones appear in the TCRdb table, and some are missing; sequencing was by immunoSEQ multiplex PCR. Counted here are 200,000 to 250,000 clones, 82% occurring once; the ten biggest clones make up approximately 3.6%. Input material: PBMCs or T cells enriched from blood (not recorded which). Every receptor here comes from a woman aged 60-75 years who had recovered from COVID-19. The CDR3 runs from the conserved cysteine through the conserved F or W. A D gene is named only where the DNA matches it firmly. Where a row states a size, it is once, few, many or the class of an expanded clone; other rows omit it.

abundance: NA; j_gene: TRBJ1-1; v_gene: TRBV7-2; len: 14; d_gene: TRBD1; CDR3nt: TGTGCCAGCAGCATGGGACAGGGGGCAACTGAAGCTTTCTTT; CDR3aa: CASSMGQGATEAFF
abundance: NA; j_gene: TRBJ1-1; v_gene: TRBV9; len: 14; d_gene: NA; CDR3nt: TGTGCCAGCAGCGTAGATATGGGAGGGCGTCAAGCTTTCTTT; CDR3aa: CASSVDMGGRQAFF
abundance: NA; j_gene: TRBJ2-1; v_gene: TRBV7-3; len: 15; d_gene: NA; CDR3nt: TGTGCCAGCAGCTTAAATAGGGACTCGAACAATGAGCAGTTCTTC; CDR3aa: CASSLNRDSNNEQFF
abundance: NA; j_gene: TRBJ2-1; v_gene: TRBV12-5; len: 12; d_gene: NA; CDR3nt: TGTGCTAGTGGTTTGGTTACGGGAAAGCAGTTCTTC; CDR3aa: CASGLVTGKQFF
abundance: NA; j_gene: TRBJ2-1; v_gene: TRBV13; len: 14; d_gene: NA; CDR3nt: TGTGCCAGCAGCATTCATAGCGAGTACAATGAGCAGTTCTTC; CDR3aa: CASSIHSEYNEQFF
abundance: NA; j_gene: TRBJ2-5; v_gene: TRBV7-8; len: 19; d_gene: TRBD1; CDR3nt: TGTGCCAGCAGCTTATGGCCCTTAGGGACAGGGAGATCCCAAGAGACCCAGTACTTC; CDR3aa: CASSLWPLGTGRSQETQYF
abundance: NA; j_gene: TRBJ2-7; v_gene: TRBV18; len: 14; d_gene: NA; CDR3nt: TGTGCCAGCTCACCACCCAGGCCTCCCTACGAGCAGTACTTC; CDR3aa: CASSPPRPPYEQYF
abundance: few; j_gene: TRBJ1-6; v_gene: TRBV13; len: 13; d_gene: NA; CDR3nt: TGTGCCAGCAGTACGAGAGGAAATTCACCCCTCCACTTT; CDR3aa: CASSTRGNSPLHF
abundance: NA; j_gene: TRBJ1-6; v_gene: TRBV18; len: 14; d_gene: TRBD1; CDR3nt: TGTGCCAGCTCACCAGGCCAGGGGGATTCACCCCTCCACTTT; CDR3aa: CASSPGQGDSPLHF
abundance: NA; j_gene: TRBJ2-2; v_gene: TRBV10-3; len: 15; d_gene: NA; CDR3nt: TGTGCCATCAGTACTAGCCCCCCACCCACCGGGGAGCTGTTTTTT; CDR3aa: CAISTSPPPTGELFF
abundance: NA; j_gene: TRBJ2-2; v_gene: TRBV7-2; len: 15; d_gene: TRBD2; CDR3nt: TGTGCCAGCAGCAAGCGGGAGGGAAACACCGGGGAGCTGTTTTTT; CDR3aa: CASSKREGNTGELFF
abundance: NA; j_gene: TRBJ2-7; v_gene: TRBV23-1; len: 17; d_gene: TRBD2; CDR3nt: TGCGCCAGCAGGGAAAGCGAGGGACTAGCGGGGGTCTACGAGCAGTACTTC; CDR3aa: CASRESEGLAGVYEQYF
abundance: NA; j_gene: TRBJ1-4; v_gene: TRBV7-9; len: 14; d_gene: NA; CDR3nt: TGTGCCAGCAGCTTAGCAGGGGATAATGAAAAACTGTTTTTT; CDR3aa: CASSLAGDNEKLFF
abundance: NA; j_gene: TRBJ1-2; v_gene: TRBV5-4; len: 15; d_gene: TRBD1; CDR3nt: TGTGCCAGCAGCTTGGGGGGACAGGGGGCGAATGGCTACACCTTC; CDR3aa: CASSLGGQGANGYTF
abundance: NA; j_gene: TRBJ2-5; v_gene: TRBV29-1; len: 14; d_gene: NA; CDR3nt: TGCAGCGTTGGAGGAGGGGCGCTGAAAGAGACCCAGTACTTC; CDR3aa: CSVGGGALKETQYF
abundance: NA; j_gene: TRBJ2-3; v_gene: TRBV15; len: 16; d_gene: NA; CDR3nt: TGTGCCACCAGCAACCTCCTCCAGGGAAGGGCAGATACGCAGTATTTT; CDR3aa: CATSNLLQGRADTQYF
abundance: once; j_gene: TRBJ1-1; v_gene: TRBV6-2/TRBV6-3; len: 14; d_gene: NA; CDR3nt: TGTGCCAGCAGTTACTCGATACTCGGGACTGAAGCTTTCTTT; CDR3aa: CASSYSILGTEAFF
abundance: NA; j_gene: TRBJ1-2; v_gene: TRBV12-3/TRBV12-4; len: 13; d_gene: TRBD1; CDR3nt: TGTGCCAGCAGTTACGCAGGGGGTAATGGCTACACCTTC; CDR3aa: CASSYAGGNGYTF
abundance: few; j_gene: TRBJ1-1; v_gene: TRBV27; len: 14; d_gene: TRBD1; CDR3nt: TGTGCCAGCAGTTCCCCAGGGGGGAACACTGAAGCTTTCTTT; CDR3aa: CASSSPGGNTEAFF
abundance: NA; j_gene: TRBJ1-1; v_gene: TRBV9; len: 12; d_gene: NA; CDR3nt: TGTGCCAGCAGCCCTGTGACAGGCGAAGCTTTCTTT; CDR3aa: CASSPVTGEAFF
abundance: NA; j_gene: TRBJ2-2; v_gene: TRBV11-2; len: 15; d_gene: TRBD1; CDR3nt: TGTGCCAGCATACGACAGGGTAGATTCCCCGGGGAGCTGTTTTTT; CDR3aa: CASIRQGRFPGELFF
abundance: once; j_gene: TRBJ1-4; v_gene: TRBV5-1; len: 15; d_gene: NA; CDR3nt: TGCGCCAGCAGCTTGGGGTTCGTCGGGAGTGAAAAACTGTTTTTT; CDR3aa: CASSLGFVGSEKLFF
abundance: NA; j_gene: TRBJ1-6; v_gene: TRBV6-5; len: 15; d_gene: TRBD1; CDR3nt: TGTGCCAGCAGTTATTCCCTGGACAGGAGTTCACCCCTCCACTTT; CDR3aa: CASSYSLDRSSPLHF
abundance: NA; j_gene: TRBJ2-3; v_gene: TRBV18; len: 16; d_gene: TRBD1; CDR3nt: TGTGCCAGCTCACCACCAGGACAGGGGGGCACAGATACGCAGTATTTT; CDR3aa: CASSPPGQGGTDTQYF
abundance: NA; j_gene: TRBJ1-1; v_gene: TRBV3-1/TRBV3-2; len: 15; d_gene: NA; CDR3nt: TGTGCCAGCAGTCCCCGACAGACTTTGAACACTGAAGCTTTCTTT; CDR3aa: CASSPRQTLNTEAFF
abundance: NA; j_gene: TRBJ2-1; v_gene: TRBV6-2/TRBV6-3; len: 16; d_gene: TRBD1; CDR3nt: TGTGCCAGCAGTTCGGCCGACAGGGTCATCTACAATGAGCAGTTCTTC; CDR3aa: CASSSADRVIYNEQFF
abundance: NA; j_gene: TRBJ2-1; v_gene: TRBV3-1/TRBV3-2; len: 17; d_gene: TRBD1; CDR3nt: TGTGCCAGCAGCCAATGGGGGTCGGACAGGATCATAAATGAGCAGTTCTTC; CDR3aa: CASSQWGSDRIINEQFF
abundance: NA; j_gene: TRBJ2-6; v_gene: TRBV4-3; len: 18; d_gene: TRBD1; CDR3nt: TGCGCCAGCAGCCAGGCGGGACAGGGGGTGGCGGGGGCCAACGTCCTGACTTTC; CDR3aa: CASSQAGQGVAGANVLTF
abundance: NA; j_gene: TRBJ2-2; v_gene: TRBV18; len: 20; d_gene: NA; CDR3nt: TGTGCCAGCTCACCAAAAAATCCTACCGCCTCCTACTCGAACACCGGGGAGCTGTTTTTT; CDR3aa: CASSPKNPTASYSNTGELFF
abundance: NA; j_gene: TRBJ2-1; v_gene: TRBV29-1; len: 12; d_gene: NA; CDR3nt: TGCAGCGTTCAGGGCGCGTGGAATGAGCAGTTCTTC; CDR3aa: CSVQGAWNEQFF
abundance: NA; j_gene: TRBJ1-1; v_gene: TRBV5-4; len: 14; d_gene: NA; CDR3nt: TGTGCCAGCAGCTTGGCCGCGGGGGTCCCTGAAGCTTTCTTT; CDR3aa: CASSLAAGVPEAFF
abundance: NA; j_gene: TRBJ1-5; v_gene: TRBV6-1; len: 15; d_gene: NA; CDR3nt: TGTGCCAGCAGTGAAGGGACGGGGAGGCATCAGCCCCAGCATTTT; CDR3aa: CASSEGTGRHQPQHF
abundance: NA; j_gene: TRBJ1-2; v_gene: TRBV6-5; len: 13; d_gene: NA; CDR3nt: TGTGCCAGCAGTTACTCCAAGGGACTCGGCTACACCTTC; CDR3aa: CASSYSKGLGYTF
abundance: NA; j_gene: TRBJ1-2; v_gene: TRBV5-6; len: 16; d_gene: TRBD1; CDR3nt: TGTGCCAGCAGCTGGATCGACAGGGGGAGGAACTATGGCTACACCTTC; CDR3aa: CASSWIDRGRNYGYTF
abundance: NA; j_gene: TRBJ2-5; v_gene: TRBV5-6; len: 11; d_gene: NA; CDR3nt: TGTGCCAGCAGTTTACAGGGGACCCAGTACTTC; CDR3aa: CASSLQGTQYF
abundance: NA; j_gene: TRBJ1-1; v_gene: TRBV28; len: 16; d_gene: TRBD1; CDR3nt: TGTGCCAGCACCCCTACCACAGGGGGCCCCGGCACTGAAGCTTTCTTT; CDR3aa: CASTPTTGGPGTEAFF
abundance: NA; j_gene: TRBJ1-1; v_gene: TRBV5-5; len: 11; d_gene: NA; CDR3nt: TGTGCCAGCAGCTCAGACAGGCAAGCTTTCTTT; CDR3aa: CASSSDRQAFF
abundance: NA; j_gene: TRBJ1-6; v_gene: TRBV9; len: 15; d_gene: TRBD1; CDR3nt: TGTGCCAGCAGCGTAGAGGACAGGGGAGGTTCACCCCTCCACTTT; CDR3aa: CASSVEDRGGSPLHF
abundance: NA; j_gene: TRBJ1-5; v_gene: TRBV27; len: 13; d_gene: TRBD1; CDR3nt: TGTGCCAGCAGGCAAACAGGGGATCAGCCCCAGCATTTT; CDR3aa: CASRQTGDQPQHF
abundance: NA; j_gene: TRBJ1-1; v_gene: TRBV6-6; len: 13; d_gene: NA; CDR3nt: TGTGCCAGCAGTTTTGCGGGGGAGGGTCATGCTTTCTTT; CDR3aa: CASSFAGEGHAFF
abundance: NA; j_gene: TRBJ1-1; v_gene: TRBV7-2; len: 13; d_gene: NA; CDR3nt: TGTGCCAGCAGCTCGGGGGGGAACACTGAAGCTTTCTTT; CDR3aa: CASSSGGNTEAFF
abundance: NA; j_gene: TRBJ1-1; v_gene: TRBV7-9; len: 15; d_gene: NA; CDR3nt: TGTGCCAGCAGCCCAATGTCGGTCCGGAACACTGAAGCTTTCTTT; CDR3aa: CASSPMSVRNTEAFF
abundance: once; j_gene: TRBJ1-3; v_gene: TRBV11-3; len: 15; d_gene: NA; CDR3nt: TGTGCCAGCAGCCGCGAACAGGGTCCTGGAAACACCATATATTTT; CDR3aa: CASSREQGPGNTIYF
abundance: NA; j_gene: TRBJ1-3; v_gene: TRBV6-5; len: 15; d_gene: NA; CDR3nt: TGTGCCAGCAGATTAACAGGGAACGCTGGAAACACCATATATTTT; CDR3aa: CASRLTGNAGNTIYF
abundance: few; j_gene: TRBJ1-2; v_gene: TRBV3-1/TRBV3-2; len: 14; d_gene: NA; CDR3nt: TGTGCCAGCAGCCAAACTTCAGGGGTCTATGGCTACACCTTC; CDR3aa: CASSQTSGVYGYTF
abundance: NA; j_gene: TRBJ1-2; v_gene: TRBV2; len: 13; d_gene: TRBD1; CDR3nt: TGTGCCAGCAGTGTGGACAGGGGAGGTGGCTACACCTTC; CDR3aa: CASSVDRGGGYTF
abundance: few; j_gene: TRBJ2-1; v_gene: TRBV9; len: 19; d_gene: TRBD2; CDR3nt: TGTGCCAGCAGCGTATGGTCGGAGGAGCGGGGTCAAGAACACAATGAGCAGTTCTTC; CDR3aa: CASSVWSEERGQEHNEQFF
abundance: once; j_gene: TRBJ2-7; v_gene: TRBV20-1; len: 12; d_gene: TRBD2; CDR3nt: TGCAGTGCTAGTACTAGCGGGATCGAGCAGTACTTC; CDR3aa: CSASTSGIEQYF
abundance: NA; j_gene: TRBJ2-1; v_gene: TRBV5-1; len: 17; d_gene: TRBD1; CDR3nt: TGCGCCAGCAGTCCGACCGGACAGGGGGCCACCTACAATGAGCAGTTCTTC; CDR3aa: CASSPTGQGATYNEQFF
abundance: NA; j_gene: TRBJ1-4; v_gene: TRBV10-3; len: 13; d_gene: NA; CDR3nt: TGTGCCATCAGTGATAGGGACACTGAAAAACTGTTTTTT; CDR3aa: CAISDRDTEKLFF
abundance: NA; j_gene: TRBJ2-2; v_gene: TRBV4-1; len: 14; d_gene: TRBD1; CDR3nt: TGCGCCAGCAGATCTACAGGGGTTAACGGGGAGCTGTTTTTT; CDR3aa: CASRSTGVNGELFF
abundance: NA; j_gene: TRBJ2-7; v_gene: TRBV3-1/TRBV3-2; len: 16; d_gene: TRBD2; CDR3nt: TGTGCCAGCAGCCAAGGCCTAGCGGGGAACTCCTACGAGCAGTACTTC; CDR3aa: CASSQGLAGNSYEQYF
abundance: NA; j_gene: TRBJ1-2; v_gene: TRBV12-3/TRBV12-4; len: 13; d_gene: NA; CDR3nt: TGTGCCAGCAGTTCCACAGATACCTATGGCTACACCTTC; CDR3aa: CASSSTDTYGYTF
abundance: NA; j_gene: TRBJ2-4; v_gene: TRBV6-5; len: 12; d_gene: NA; CDR3nt: TGTGCCAGCGGAACAGGCCCCAGGGGTCAGTACTTC; CDR3aa: CASGTGPRGQYF
abundance: NA; j_gene: TRBJ2-1; v_gene: TRBV6-1; len: 15; d_gene: NA; CDR3nt: TGTGCCAGCAGTGAAGCCTCTACAGGGTTCAATGAGCAGTTCTTC; CDR3aa: CASSEASTGFNEQFF
abundance: NA; j_gene: TRBJ1-6; v_gene: TRBV5-4; len: 16; d_gene: NA; CDR3nt: TGTGCCAGCAGCCCTGGAGTTCCTCCTCCGGATTCACCCCTCCACTTT; CDR3aa: CASSPGVPPPDSPLHF
abundance: once; j_gene: TRBJ2-2; v_gene: TRBV6-5; len: 15; d_gene: TRBD1; CDR3nt: TGTGCCAGCAGTTATCGACAGGGTAACACCGGGGAGCTGTTTTTT; CDR3aa: CASSYRQGNTGELFF
abundance: NA; j_gene: TRBJ1-5; v_gene: TRBV6-5; len: 16; d_gene: NA; CDR3nt: TGTGCCAGCAGTTATTCACAGGTGGTGGGCAATCAGCCCCAGCATTTT; CDR3aa: CASSYSQVVGNQPQHF
abundance: NA; j_gene: TRBJ2-5; v_gene: TRBV13; len: 14; d_gene: NA; CDR3nt: TGTGCCAGCAGCCGGGGGACAGAGCAAGAGACCCAGTACTTC; CDR3aa: CASSRGTEQETQYF
abundance: NA; j_gene: TRBJ1-1; v_gene: TRBV7-7; len: 15; d_gene: NA; CDR3nt: TGTGCCAGCAGCCCGGTCTACCCTATGAGCACTGAAGCTTTCTTT; CDR3aa: CASSPVYPMSTEAFF